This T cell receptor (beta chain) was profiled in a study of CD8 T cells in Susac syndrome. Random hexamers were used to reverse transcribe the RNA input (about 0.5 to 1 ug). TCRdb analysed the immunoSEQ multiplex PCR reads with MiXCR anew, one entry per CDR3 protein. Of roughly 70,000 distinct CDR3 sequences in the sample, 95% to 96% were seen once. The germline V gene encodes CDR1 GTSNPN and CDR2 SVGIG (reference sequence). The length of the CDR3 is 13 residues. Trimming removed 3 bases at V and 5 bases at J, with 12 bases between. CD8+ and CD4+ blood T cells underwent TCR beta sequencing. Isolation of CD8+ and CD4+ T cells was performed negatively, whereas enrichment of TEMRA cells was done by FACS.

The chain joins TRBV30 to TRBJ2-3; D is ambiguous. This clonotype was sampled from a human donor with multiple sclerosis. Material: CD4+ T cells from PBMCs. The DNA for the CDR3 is TGTGCCTGGAGCCGGGTCCAAAGAGATACGCAGTATTTT. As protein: CAWSRVQRDTQYF.